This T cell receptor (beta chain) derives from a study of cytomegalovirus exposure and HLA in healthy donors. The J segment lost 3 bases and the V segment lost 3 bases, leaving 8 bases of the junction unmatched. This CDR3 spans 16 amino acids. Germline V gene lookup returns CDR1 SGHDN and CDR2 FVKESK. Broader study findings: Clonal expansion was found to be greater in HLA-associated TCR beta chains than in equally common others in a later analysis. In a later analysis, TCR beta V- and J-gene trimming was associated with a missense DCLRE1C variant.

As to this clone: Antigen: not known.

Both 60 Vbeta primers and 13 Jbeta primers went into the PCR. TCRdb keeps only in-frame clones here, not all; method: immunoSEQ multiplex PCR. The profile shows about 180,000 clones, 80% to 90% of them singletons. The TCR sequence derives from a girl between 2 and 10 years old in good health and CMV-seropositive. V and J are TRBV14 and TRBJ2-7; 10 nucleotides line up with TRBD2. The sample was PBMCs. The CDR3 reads CASSHSPTSGLYEQYF. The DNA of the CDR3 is TGTGCCAGCAGCCATTCCCCGACTAGCGGGCTCTACGAGCAGTACTTC.